The T cell receptor (beta chain) under discussion was sequenced for a study of shared clonotypes between healthy human individuals. CD4+ cells yielded CD45RA+ naive and CD45RA-negative memory subsets. Researchers ran the assay at a deep level. The data were produced by immunoSEQ multiplex PCR, yet TCRdb's version contains in-frame clones alone and is incomplete. The sample holds 2 million to 3 million clones, around nine tenths seen once. The sample taken for sequencing was naive CD4+ T cells sorted from blood. The sample's subset: CD45RA+ positively selected. The clonotype comes from a man aged 18 to 29 in good health.

CDR3 loop: CASSDRDRGSRNTEAFF. The CDR3 DNA is TGCGCCAGCAGTGACCGGGACAGGGGTTCGCGGAACACTGAAGCTTTCTTT. V is TRBV10-2 and J is TRBJ1-1, with TRBD1 identical over 10 bases. This CDR3 comprises 17 residues. The ends lost 3 bases at V and 1 base at J; junction bases unmatched: 8. Germline loops: CDR1 WSHSY, CDR2 SAAADI.